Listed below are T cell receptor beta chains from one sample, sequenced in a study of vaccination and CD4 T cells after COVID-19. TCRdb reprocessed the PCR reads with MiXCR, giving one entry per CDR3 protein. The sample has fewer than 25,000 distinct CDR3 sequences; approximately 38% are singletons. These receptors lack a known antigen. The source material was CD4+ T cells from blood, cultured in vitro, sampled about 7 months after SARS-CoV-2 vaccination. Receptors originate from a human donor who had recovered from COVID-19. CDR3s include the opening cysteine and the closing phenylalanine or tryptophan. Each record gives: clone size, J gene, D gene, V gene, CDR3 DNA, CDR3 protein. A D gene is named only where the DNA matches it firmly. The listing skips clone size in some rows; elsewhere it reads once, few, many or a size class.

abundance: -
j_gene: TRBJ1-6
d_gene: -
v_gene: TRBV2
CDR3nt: TGTGCCAGCAGTGAAGCATTAGGGGGATCACCCCTCCACTTT
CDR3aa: CASSEALGGSPLHF

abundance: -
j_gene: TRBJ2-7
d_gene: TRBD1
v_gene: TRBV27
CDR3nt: TGTGCCAGCAGCCGGGACAGGGGGGACTCCTACGAGCAGTACTTC
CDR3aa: CASSRDRGDSYEQYF

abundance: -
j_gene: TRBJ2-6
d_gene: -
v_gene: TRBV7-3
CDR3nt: TGTGCCAGCAGCCAACGACGGGGGACCGGGGCCAACGTCCTGACTTTC
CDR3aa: CASSQRRGTGANVLTF

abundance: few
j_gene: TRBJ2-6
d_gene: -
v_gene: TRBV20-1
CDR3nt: TGCAGTGCCAAGGGAGGCTCTGGGGCCAACGTCCTGACTTTC
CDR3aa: CSAKGGSGANVLTF

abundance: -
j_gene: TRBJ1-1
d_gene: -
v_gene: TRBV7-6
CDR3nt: TGTGCCAGCAGAAATGGGAACACTGAAGCTTTCTTT
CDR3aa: CASRNGNTEAFF

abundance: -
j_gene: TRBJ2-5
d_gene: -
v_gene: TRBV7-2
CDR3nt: TGTGCCAGCAGCAAAGAGATCCAAGAGACCCAGTACTTC
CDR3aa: CASSKEIQETQYF

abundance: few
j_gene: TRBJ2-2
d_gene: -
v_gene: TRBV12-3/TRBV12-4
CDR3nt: TGTGCCAGCAGTTTAGCGGGGAACACCGGGGAGCTGTTTTTT
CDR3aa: CASSLAGNTGELFF

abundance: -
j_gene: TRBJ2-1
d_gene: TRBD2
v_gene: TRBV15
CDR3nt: TGTGCCACCAGCAGAGATTTTCGAGGGACTAGCGGCAATGAGCAGTTCTTC
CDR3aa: CATSRDFRGTSGNEQFF

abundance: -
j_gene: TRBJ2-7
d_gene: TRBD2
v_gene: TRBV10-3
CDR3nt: TGTGCCACCCGAAGGGAAGCGGGAACCGTGCAGTACTTC
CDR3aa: CATRREAGTVQYF

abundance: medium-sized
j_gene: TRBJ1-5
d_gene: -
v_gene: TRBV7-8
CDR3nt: TGTGCCAGCAGCTTAGGGGTCATGGGAAGTAGCAATCAGCCCCAGCATTTT
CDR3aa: CASSLGVMGSSNQPQHF

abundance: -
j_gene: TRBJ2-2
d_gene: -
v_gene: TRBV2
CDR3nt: TGTGCCAGCAGTGAAGCACTGCCAACCGGGGAGCTGTTTTTT
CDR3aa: CASSEALPTGELFF

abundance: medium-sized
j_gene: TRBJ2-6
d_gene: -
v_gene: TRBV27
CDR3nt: TGTGCCAGCAGTTTATTGTACTCTGGGGCCAACGTCCTGACTTTC
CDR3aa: CASSLLYSGANVLTF

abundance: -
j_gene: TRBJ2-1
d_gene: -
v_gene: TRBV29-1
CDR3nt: TGCAGCGTTGGGGCCCACGGCTACAATGAGCAGTTCTTC
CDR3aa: CSVGAHGYNEQFF

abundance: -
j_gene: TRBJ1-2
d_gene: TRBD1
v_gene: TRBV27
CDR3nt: TGTGCCAGCAGTCGGGCCCGGACAGGGAGCCTTGGAGTCGGCTACACCTTC
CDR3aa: CASSRARTGSLGVGYTF

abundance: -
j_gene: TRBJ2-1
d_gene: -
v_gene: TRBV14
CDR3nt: TGTGCCAGCAGCCAAGGGGCTAGAAGATACAATGAGCAGTTCTTC
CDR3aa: CASSQGARRYNEQFF

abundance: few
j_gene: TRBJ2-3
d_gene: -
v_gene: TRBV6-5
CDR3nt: TGTGCCAGCAGTTACGGCGACCGCACAGATACGCAGTATTTT
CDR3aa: CASSYGDRTDTQYF

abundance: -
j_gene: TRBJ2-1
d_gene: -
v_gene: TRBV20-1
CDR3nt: TGCAGTACACCCCAGGGACGATCCTACAATGAGCAGTTCTTC
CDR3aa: CSTPQGRSYNEQFF

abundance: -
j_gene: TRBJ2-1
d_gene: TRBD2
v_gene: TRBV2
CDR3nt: TGTGCCAGCAGTGAGAATCTGTCGGGACTAGCGTTCTTC
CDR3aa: CASSENLSGLAFF

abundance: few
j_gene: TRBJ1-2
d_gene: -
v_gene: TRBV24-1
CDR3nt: TGTGCCACCAGTGACCTCGGGGCGGACTATGGCTACACCTTC
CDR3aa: CATSDLGADYGYTF

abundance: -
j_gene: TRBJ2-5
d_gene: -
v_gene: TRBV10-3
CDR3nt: TGTGCCATCAGTGAGTCCCCAGACCAAGAGACCCAGTACTTC
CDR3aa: CAISESPDQETQYF

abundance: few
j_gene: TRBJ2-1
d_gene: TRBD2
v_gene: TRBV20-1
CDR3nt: TGCAGTGGAGCCCCAGCGGGAGGGCTGCATGAGCAGTTCTTC
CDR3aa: CSGAPAGGLHEQFF

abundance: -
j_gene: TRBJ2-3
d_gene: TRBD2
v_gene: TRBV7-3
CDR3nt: TGTGCCAGCAGCTCCGGGGCGGCTAGCGGGATAACACTCACAGATACGCAGTATTTT
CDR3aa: CASSSGAASGITLTDTQYF